These 24 T cell receptor beta chains originate from one sample sequenced in a study of T cell repertoires in cytomegalovirus infection. TCRdb called the reads again in MiXCR, with one record for every CDR3 protein. The sample lists more than 65,000 distinct CDR3 sequences; around half were seen once. Antigen specificity for these receptors is unknown. Sample: CD8+ T cells from cultured PBMCs, taken from culture after CMV antigen stimulation. These TCRs come from a human donor in good health (CMV status not recorded). Some clones in this sample may be carry-over from other donors' samples.

This clonotype was seen ten or more times. The CDR3 DNA reads as TGTGCCAGCAGCTCCGCGGCGGACAGTAACACTGAAGCTTTCTTT. Amino acids: CASSSAADSNTEAFF. The chain is built from TRBV7-9 and TRBJ1-1; tentatively, D is TRBD1 (6 bases). The CDR3 has 15 amino acids. Trimming removed 4 bases from V and 2 bases from J, with 14 bases in between. Germline CDR1 SEHNR, CDR2 FQNEAQ (reference sequence).

This clonotype was seen only once. The CDR3 nucleotides are TGTGCCACCCGCAACGAGAATACCGGGGAGCTGTTTTTT. Translation gives CATRNENTGELFF. V is TRBV24-1 and J is TRBJ2-2; D unresolved. The ends were cut back, 9 bases at V and 5 bases at J, with 12 bases in the middle. CDR3 size: 13 residues. Germline CDR1 is KGHDR and CDR2 is SFDVKD.

The chain combines TRBV6-5 with TRBJ2-7; D is undetermined. The V gene lost 5 bases and the J gene lost 4 bases, with 15 bases spanning the gap. The CDR3 totals 14 residues. Per germline, CDR1 MNHEY and CDR2 SVGAGI. The CDR3 protein is CASSPRLDSYEQYF. CDR3 nucleotides: TGTGCCAGCAGTCCGCGACTCGATTCATACGAGCAGTACTTC.

The chain uses TRBV15 and TRBJ2-1; D is possibly TRBD1 or TRBD2 (5 bases each). The CDR3 has 15 residues. Trimming left V 0 bases short and J 10 bases short, with 16 bases between. The germline gives CDR1 LNHNV, CDR2 YYDKDF (reference sequence). In DNA form, the CDR3 reads TGTGCCACCAGCAGAGATCGAGCTGGGGGAAACGAGCAGTTCTTC. Translation gives CATSRDRAGGNEQFF.

CDR3 in DNA: TGTGCCTGGAGGTTGGCATGGGGTGACAATCAGCCCCAGCATTTT. It is translated as CAWRLAWGDNQPQHF. The chain joins TRBV30 to TRBJ1-5; D not certain. The length of the CDR3 is 15 residues. Germline V gives CDR1 GTSNPN, CDR2 SVGIG (reference sequence). Trimming took off 3 bases at V and 3 bases at J, with 15 bases between the two ends.

This chain joins TRBV7-2 and TRBJ2-7, with 7 bases fitting TRBD1. The CDR3 sequence is 15 residues long. Germline CDR1 reads SGHTA; CDR2 reads FQGNSA. Trimming took 1 base from V and 0 from J; bases not matched to a gene: 3. The CDR3 spells CASSLGQGLSYEQYF. Here the CDR3 DNA reads TGTGCCAGCAGCTTAGGACAGGGCCTCTCCTACGAGCAGTACTTC.

The chain has TRBV20-1 and TRBJ2-1; no clear D gene. The germline V gene encodes CDR1 DFQATT and CDR2 SNEGSKA (reference sequence). Trimming removed 1 base at V and 10 bases at J, with 14 bases between. This CDR3 has 13 amino acids. CDR3 sequence (DNA): TGCAGTGCTAGAGGAGTGCTCGGAGTGGAGCAGTTCTTC. Translating gives CSARGVLGVEQFF.

The gene calls are TRBV7-9 and TRBJ1-3; 10 bases match TRBD1. The germline gives CDR1 SEHNR, CDR2 FQNEAQ (reference sequence). V shed 3 bases, J shed 8 bases, and the junction held 4 bases outside the gene matches. This CDR3 contains 14 residues. Here the CDR3 reads CASSFGQGVDTIYF. The CDR3 coding sequence is TGTGCCAGCAGCTTCGGACAGGGGGTGGACACCATATATTTT.

This chain links TRBV7-2 with TRBJ1-2, with D possibly being TRBD1 (6 bases). The germline V gene has CDR1 SGHTA and CDR2 FQGNSA. The CDR3 consists of 14 residues. Trimming removed 0 bases at V and 7 bases at J, with 12 bases between. The DNA of the CDR3 is TGTGCCAGCAGCTTAGCGGCAGGGGAGTTTGGCTACACCTTC. Translation gives CASSLAAGEFGYTF.

The chain couples TRBV7-9 to TRBJ2-2; 8 nucleotides align to TRBD1. The CDR3 sequence is 14 residues long. Per germline, CDR1 SEHNR and CDR2 FQNEAQ (reference sequence). Germline trimming cut 11 bases from V and 0 bases from J; bases unmatched to any gene: 5. The CDR3 spells CAPRGPTNTGELFF. The CDR3 nucleotides read TGTGCCCCCAGGGGGCCAACGAACACCGGGGAGCTGTTTTTT. The variable domain in full, completed from reference TRBV7-9 and TRBJ2-2, reads DTGVSQNPRHKITKRGQNVTFRCDPISEHNRLYWYRQTLGQGPEFLTYFQNEAQLEKSRLLSDRFSAERPKGSFSTLEIQRTEQGDSAMYLCAPRGPTNTGELFFGEGSRLTVL.

This chain joins TRBV7-3 and TRBJ2-1; 10 bases are a match to TRBD2. The CDR3 totals 17 residues. Germline values: CDR1 SGHTA, CDR2 FQGTGA. V trimming: 1 base; J trimming: 5 bases; junction bases outside the gene matches: 8. For the CDR3, the DNA is TGTGCCAGCAGCTTAATAGGGCTAGCGGGGGAAAACAATGAGCAGTTCTTC. Translating gives CASSLIGLAGENNEQFF.

CDR3 DNA sequence: TGTGCCAGCAGTTACTCGATGGCCAGGGACGACACCGGGGAGCTGTTTTTT. Its translation: CASSYSMARDDTGELFF. This rearrangement joins TRBV6-2 or TRBV6-3 to TRBJ2-2; the D gene could be TRBD1 or TRBD2 (5 bases each). The CDR3 covers 17 residues. With 0 bases removed from V and 3 bases from J, the gap between germline ends came to 14 bases. The germline V gene has CDR1 MNHEY and CDR2 SVGEGT.

This rearrangement joins TRBV11-2 to TRBJ2-7, with TRBD1 matching 10 bases. The CDR3 extends over 14 amino acids. Germline V CDR1 and CDR2: SGHAT, FQNNGV. Trimming took 4 bases from V and 3 from J; bases not matched to a gene: 3. CDR3 DNA: TGTGCCAGCAGCTGGGGACAGGGGATCTACGAGCAGTACTTC. Protein: CASSWGQGIYEQYF.

The CDR3 reads CASSLAATSGKSSYEQYF. The CDR3 region has the DNA TGCGCCAGCAGCTTGGCTGCTACTAGCGGGAAGAGCTCCTACGAGCAGTACTTC. The chain links TRBV5-1 to TRBJ2-7; 10 bases match TRBD2. Germline V gene sequence: CDR1 SGHRS, CDR2 YFSETQ. J lost 0 bases, V lost 0 bases, and 9 bases had no gene match. CDR3 size: 18 residues. Looking up the rest from reference TRBV5-1 and TRBJ2-7 gives the full variable domain: KAGVTQTPRYLIKTRGQQVTLSCSPISGHRSVSWYQQTPGQGLQFLFEYFSETQRNKGNFPGRFSGRQFSNSRSEMNVSTLELGDSALYLCASSLAATSGKSSYEQYFGPGTRLTVT.

A note on this clonotype: A read error may account for a junction end that differs from germline. The J gene is TRBJ2-5, the V gene TRBV7-7, with 8 bases fitting TRBD2. The germline V gene encodes CDR1 SSHAT and CDR2 FNYEAQ (reference sequence). The CDR3 is 16 residues long. The CDR3 DNA sequence: TGTGCTAGCAGCCTCGAGGTAGCGGGAACTCAAGAGACCCAGTACTTC. This codes for CASSLEVAGTQETQYF.

The chain couples TRBV11-2 to TRBJ2-3; 10 nucleotides align to TRBD2. J gave up 1 base and V 4 bases, and 5 bases lay outside the gene matches. Germline V gene lookup returns CDR1 SGHAT and CDR2 FQNNGV. The CDR3 totals 16 residues. CDR3 bases: TGTGCCAGCAGCTGGTTAGCGGGAGGAGGCACAGATACGCAGTATTTT. Its protein product is CASSWLAGGGTDTQYF.

CDR3 in DNA: TGTGCCAGCAGCGAAGGGGGCTACGAGCAGTACTTC. Amino acid sequence: CASSEGGYEQYF. V and J are TRBV7-6 and TRBJ2-7, with D possibly TRBD1 on 6 matching bases. The V end was cut by 5 bases, the J end by 3 bases, with 8 bases between. The V gene's germline CDR1 is SGHVS and CDR2 FNYEAQ. This CDR3 comprises 12 residues. Based on the CDR3 plus reference TRBV7-6 and TRBJ2-7, the full variable domain is GAGVSQSPRYKVTKRGQDVALRCDPISGHVSLYWYRQALGQGPEFLTYFNYEAQQDKSGLPNDRFSAERPEGSISTLTIQRTEQRDSAMYRCASSEGGYEQYFGPGTRLTVT.

The rearrangement joins TRBV7-6 to TRBJ1-2; 8 bases are shared with TRBD1. With V trimmed by 5 bases and J by 8 bases, 10 bases remained unmatched. Germline CDR1 SGHVS, CDR2 FNYEAQ. This CDR3 has 14 residues. CDR3 in amino acids: CASSAPTGAHGYTF. The CDR3 nucleotides read TGTGCCAGCAGCGCCCCGACAGGGGCTCACGGCTACACCTTC.

The chain combines TRBV25-1 with TRBJ1-2, with D unclear. V lost 3 bases and J lost 6, with 11 bases in between. This CDR3 is 13 amino acids long. Germline V gene lookup returns CDR1 MGHDK and CDR2 SYGVNS. CDR3 coding DNA: TGTGCCAGCAGTGACAGTAGGGTGGATGGCTACACCTTC. The encoded protein is CASSDSRVDGYTF.

The rearrangement uses TRBV27 and TRBJ2-7, with 7 bases aligning to TRBD2. Per germline, CDR1 MNHEY and CDR2 SMNVEV (reference sequence). V lost 1 base and J lost 5; bases outside the gene matches: 5. This CDR3 comprises 14 residues. CDR3 nucleotides: TGTGCCAGCAGTTTATGGGGACTACGGGACGAGCAGTACTTC. This encodes CASSLWGLRDEQYF.

This clonotype has at least ten counts. The chain couples TRBV6-5 to TRBJ2-1, with D tentatively TRBD2 (6 bases). This CDR3 comprises 13 residues. Trimming shortened V by 2 bases and J by 5 bases, and 7 bases separated the two germline ends. Per germline, CDR1 MNHEY and CDR2 SVGAGI. CDR3 sequence: CASSYTSNNEQFF. DNA for the CDR3: TGTGCCAGCAGTTACACTAGCAACAATGAGCAGTTCTTC.

The chain recombines TRBV27 with TRBJ2-3; D might be TRBD1 (7 bases). Trimming cost V 7 bases and J 5 bases, with 22 bases left between them. Germline V lookup: CDR1 MNHEY, CDR2 SMNVEV (reference sequence). The CDR3 is 16 residues long. The CDR3 coding sequence is TGTGCCAGCACCCCATCAGGGGGGCGCTTGCAAGATACGCAGTATTTT. Translated, it gives CASTPSGGRLQDTQYF.

The V call is TRBV7-8, the J call TRBJ2-5; maybe TRBD2 (6 bases). The germline CDR1 and CDR2 sequences are SGHVS and FQNEAQ. This CDR3 comprises 17 residues. The ends were cut back, 8 bases at V and 7 bases at J, with 29 bases in the middle. The DNA of the CDR3 is TGTGCCAGCGGCCGGCAACCCGGGACTTCACAAGGAGGGACCCAGTACTTC. It encodes CASGRQPGTSQGGTQYF.

This sequence joins TRBV12-3 or TRBV12-4 and TRBJ2-7, with 12 bases matching TRBD2. Trimming took 5 bases from V and 1 from J; bases not matched to a gene: 3. This CDR3 has 15 amino acids. Here the CDR3 reads CASSPGLAGSYEQYF. As DNA, the CDR3 is TGTGCCAGCAGTCCGGGACTAGCGGGTTCCTACGAGCAGTACTTC.